The present T cell receptor (beta chain) was sequenced within a study of OX40 agonist ivuxolimab in advanced cancers. General study findings and limits: Specificity for antigen went undetermined in the expanded peripheral T cells.

V lost 2 bases, J lost 4 bases, and 5 bases stayed unmatched. Germline CDR1 is SGHTS and CDR2 is YDEGEE. The CDR3 is 15 residues long. Patients were excluded for autoimmune disease history or systemic immunosuppression. TCRdb keeps only in-frame clones here, not all; method: immunoSEQ multiplex PCR. The table includes 65,000 to 80,000 clones, 80% to 95% detected once. This clone appeared once. Its antigen is as yet unknown. The starting material was CD4+ or CD8+ T cells sorted from blood, obtained in a trial of the OX40 agonist ivuxolimab. The source of this sequence is an adult with an advanced solid tumor such as melanoma, head and neck, liver or kidney cancer. The chain carries TRBV5-8 and TRBJ2-7, with TRBD1 matching 11 bases. CDR3 coding DNA: TGTGCCAGCAGCTTAGGACAGGGGGCGCGTTACGAGCAGTACTTC. It codes for CASSLGQGARYEQYF. Looking up the rest from reference TRBV5-8 and TRBJ2-7 gives the full variable domain: EAGVTQSPTHLIKTRGQQATLRCSPISGHTSVYWYQQALGLGLQFLLWYDEGEERNRGNFPPRFSGRQFPNYSSELNVNALELEDSALYLCASSLGQGARYEQYFGPGTRLTVT.